One and the same sample provided the 11 T cell receptor beta chains below, sequenced in a study of T cells after posttransplantation cyclophosphamide (dated by TCRdb to the mid-2010s). What the time point label conveys for this sample: posttransplant day relative to BM transplant. A control cohort of 10 to 11 patients who had been given myeloablative marrow transplants with methotrexate plus a calcineurin inhibitor was sampled 1 year after transplant. Receptors were amplified or captured by the immunoSEQ multiplex PCR assay. TCRdb took this table from immuneACCESS and kept in-frame rearrangements with V and J called. Such tables lack part of the clones; where checked against another copy, unresolved V genes explain under half of the gap, and the rest is unexplained. The sample contains 9,500 to 10,000 clones, approximately 87% of them found a single time. Over 20% of the sample is taken by the ten largest.

The sequenced sample was PBMCs, obtained after an allogeneic stem cell transplant with a calcineurin inhibitor and methotrexate. These receptors were collected from a young adult male patient who received an allogeneic stem cell transplant from an unrelated donor, was CMV-positive, and had no GVHD. After a transplant, the donor of the graft may account for some T cells.

The chain has TRBV7-8 and TRBJ2-5, with TRBD2 matching over 15 bases. The length of the CDR3 is 21 residues. With 4 bases clipped from V and 2 bases from J, the junction kept 17 bases outside the gene matches. Germline CDR1 and CDR2: SGHVS and FQNEAQ. The CDR3 spells CASSYPRAGTSGRKGQETQYF. The DNA of the CDR3 is TGTGCCAGCAGCTACCCCAGGGCCGGGACTAGCGGGAGGAAGGGGCAAGAGACCCAGTACTTC.

The chain carries TRBV5-1 and TRBJ2-3, with 9 nucleotides matching TRBD2. The CDR3 loop spans 16 amino acids. The trim removed 2 bases at V and 4 bases at J, leaving 8 bases unmatched. Germline-derived CDR1 and CDR2 are SGHRS and YFSETQ. The CDR3 region has the DNA TGCGCCAGCAGCTTTTTTAGCGGGAGAGGCGCAGATACGCAGTATTTT. Amino acid sequence: CASSFFSGRGADTQYF.

The rearrangement links TRBV19 to TRBJ1-2; D gene ambiguous. Trimming removed 5 bases at V and 7 bases at J, with 17 bases between. This CDR3 has 14 amino acids. The germline CDR1 and CDR2 sequences are LNHDA and SQIVND (reference sequence). In DNA, the CDR3 is TGTGCCAGTAGTCCTCGGGTGGCGGGAGTTGGCTACACCTTC. Amino acids: CASSPRVAGVGYTF.

The gene calls are TRBV4-3 and TRBJ2-1, with TRBD2 identical over 8 bases. Germline V gives CDR1 LGHNA, CDR2 YSLEER. With 0 bases clipped from V and 8 bases from J, the junction kept 9 bases outside the gene matches. The CDR3 is 16 amino acids. DNA of the CDR3: TGCGCCAGCAGCCAAGATCCAGCGGGAGCGGACGATGAGCAGTTCTTC. Translation gives CASSQDPAGADDEQFF.

This chain links TRBV9 with TRBJ2-3, with D possibly matching TRBD2 (5 bases). Germline CDR1 is SGDLS and CDR2 is YYNGEE. The CDR3 covers 14 residues. V shed 5 bases and J shed 3 bases, with 13 bases lying between them. The CDR3 region has the DNA TGTGCCAGCAGGGCGGGCGCTTTGACAGATACGCAGTATTTT. This gives the protein CASRAGALTDTQYF.

This chain joins TRBV6-1 and TRBJ2-1; tentatively, D is TRBD2 (5 bases). Germline V lookup: CDR1 MNHNS, CDR2 SASEGT. The CDR3 extends over 11 amino acids. V was trimmed by 6 bases and J by 7 bases, leaving 7 bases between them. The CDR3 coding sequence is TGTGCCAGCAGCGAGGGAAATGAGCAGTTCTTC. It encodes CASSEGNEQFF.

This chain joins TRBV21-1 and TRBJ1-5; TRBD1, the D gene given by the table, was not confirmed from the DNA. TRBV21-1 is a pseudogene locus. The CDR3 sequence is 16 residues long. CDR3 DNA: TGTGCCAGCGCTAGGACAGCTACACATAGCAATCAGCCCCAGCATTTT. Amino acids: CASARTATHSNQPQHF.

A note on this clone: Mismatch with germline at one junction end may stem from a read error. In nucleotides, the CDR3 is TGCGCCAGCAGTCAAGGGACAGCATCTAACTATGGCTACACCTTC. The encoded protein is CASSQGTASNYGYTF. The chain uses TRBV4-1 and TRBJ1-2, with 7 bases that match TRBD1. From germline, CDR1 is MGHRA and CDR2 YSYEKL. CDR3 size: 15 residues.

V gene TRBV28 combines with J gene TRBJ2-7, with 14 bases aligning to TRBD2. V shed 4 bases and J 5 bases; nucleotides not matched to a gene: 10. Germline V gene lookup returns CDR1 MDHEN and CDR2 SYDVKM. CDR3 length equals 17 residues. Written as DNA, the CDR3 is TGTGCCAGCAGTTCCCCCGGGACTAGCGGGAGACTCAACGAGCAGTACTTC. Its protein product is CASSSPGTSGRLNEQYF.

The rearrangement joins TRBV7-2 to TRBJ2-1, with 12 bases fitting TRBD2. This CDR3 contains 15 residues. The V gene's germline CDR1 is SGHTA and CDR2 FQGNSA. V lost 0 bases and J lost 12; bases outside the gene matches: 6. This CDR3 reads CASSLAGLAGFWQFF. The CDR3 DNA reads as TGTGCCAGCAGCTTAGCAGGACTAGCGGGATTTTGGCAGTTCTTC.

This sequence joins TRBV21-1 and TRBJ2-1; the table gives TRBD2 as D, unverified against the DNA. TRBV21-1 is a recognized pseudogene. The CDR3 sequence is 12 residues long. Written as DNA, the CDR3 is TGTGCCAGCAGCAAGGCGGGGAGAGGATCGATCTTC. As protein: CASSKAGRGSIF.